The sequence of this TCR beta chain was determined in a study of shared clonotypes between healthy human individuals. Trimming removed 4 bases at V and 0 bases at J, with 14 bases between. This CDR3 spans 16 amino acids. Germline CDR1 reads PRHDT; CDR2 reads FYEKMQ (reference sequence). TCRdb's table, derived via immunoSEQ multiplex PCR, lists solely in-frame clones and lacks some. The table shows some 2 million clones, with around 96% occurring only once. Naive CD8 cells lacked CD45RO and underwent positive selection for CCR7, leaving out terminally differentiated effector memory CD45RA+ cells. The origin of this receptor is a man aged 18 to 29 in good health. Source material: naive CD8+ T cells sorted from blood. This chain links TRBV13 with TRBJ2-3; the D gene could be TRBD1 or TRBD2 (5 bases each). CDR3 in amino acids: CASSSTPGASTDTQYF. The CDR3 coding sequence is TGTGCCAGCAGCTCGACCCCCGGGGCCAGCACAGATACGCAGTATTTT. Based on the CDR3 plus reference TRBV13 and TRBJ2-3, the full variable domain is AAGVIQSPRHLIKEKRETATLKCYPIPRHDTVYWYQQGPGQDPQFLISFYEKMQSDKGSIPDRFSAQQFSDYHSELNMSSLELGDSALYFCASSSTPGASTDTQYFGPGTRLTVL.